These 8 T cell receptor beta chains originate from one sample sequenced in a study of cytomegalovirus exposure and HLA in healthy donors. The primer mix had 60 Vbeta and 13 Jbeta primers. The table came from immunoSEQ multiplex PCR; TCRdb's copy has only in-frame clones and leaves some out. Here the sample spans 150,000 to 200,000 clones, approximately 83% being singletons. The specimen was PBMCs. These receptors were obtained from a man younger than 35 in good health and CMV-seropositive.

V usage is TRBV10-3 and J usage is TRBJ1-1, with TRBD1 identical over 10 bases. The germline V gene has CDR1 ENHRY and CDR2 SYGVKD. This CDR3 comprises 14 residues. V dropped 7 bases and J dropped 8; count of bases not matched to a gene: 10. The CDR3: CAITQGGQGREAFF. The CDR3 DNA is TGTGCCATCACCCAGGGGGGACAGGGGCGAGAAGCTTTCTTT.

The V and J genes are TRBV7-9 and TRBJ2-7, with 7 bases that match TRBD1. The CDR3 runs 14 residues. Per the germline V gene, CDR1 is SEHNR and CDR2 is FQNEAQ (reference sequence). The J segment lost 2 bases and the V segment lost 5 bases, leaving 6 bases of the junction unmatched. The CDR3 coding sequence is TGTGCCAGCAGCACTCGGGACAGACCCTACGAGCAGTACTTC. Translation: CASSTRDRPYEQYF.

The chain combines TRBV9 with TRBJ2-3, with 10 nucleotides matching TRBD2. Germline V lookup: CDR1 SGDLS, CDR2 YYNGEE. V shed 3 bases, J shed 0 bases, and the junction held 7 bases outside the gene matches. The CDR3 extends over 17 amino acids. The DNA for the CDR3 is TGTGCCAGCAGCGGTAGCGGGGGGCGCTCTAGCACAGATACGCAGTATTTT. Translated, it gives CASSGSGGRSSTDTQYF. Full variable domain (missing parts from reference TRBV9 and TRBJ2-3): DSGVTQTPKHLITATGQRVTLRCSPRSGDLSVYWYQQSLDQGLQFLIQYYNGEERAKGNILERFSAQQFPDLHSELNLSSLELGDSALYFCASSGSGGRSSTDTQYFGPGTRLTVL.

The chain recombines TRBV2 with TRBJ1-4; 8 bases map to TRBD1. This CDR3 spans 16 amino acids. The V and J ends lost 7 bases and 1 base, in that order; junction bases with no gene match: 8. Germline V CDR1 and CDR2: SNHLY, FYNNEI. The CDR3 protein is CASKIGQGGTNEKLFF. In DNA form, the CDR3 reads TGTGCCAGCAAGATAGGACAGGGAGGAACTAATGAAAAACTGTTTTTT.

The chain carries TRBV11-3 and TRBJ1-3; no firm D call. V lost 2 bases, J lost 9 bases, and 11 bases lay in between. This CDR3 comprises 13 residues. Germline loops: CDR1 SGHNT, CDR2 YENEEA. The CDR3 region has the DNA TGTGCCAGCAGCTTACAGACGAGAGGCACCATATATTTT. Translation gives CASSLQTRGTIYF.

The chain links TRBV6-5 to TRBJ2-3; the D gene is possibly TRBD2 (7 bases). Germline V CDR1 and CDR2: MNHEY, SVGAGI. V lost 0 bases to trimming and J lost 2 bases, with 9 bases between them. There are 15 residues in the CDR3. The CDR3 DNA follows: TGTGCCAGCAGTTACTCCGGGGGGCCCACAGATACGCAGTATTTT. It codes for CASSYSGGPTDTQYF.

V is TRBV19 and J is TRBJ1-5; D ambiguous. Germline V gene data show CDR1 as LNHDA and CDR2 as SQIVND (reference sequence). Trimming cost V 6 bases and J 5 bases, with 8 bases left between them. The CDR3 length is 12 residues. The CDR3 DNA follows: TGTGCCAGTAGCCCGGCGGATCAGCCCCAGCATTTT. Its translation is CASSPADQPQHF.

The CDR3 reads CASSTGTGDQPQHF. Here the CDR3 DNA reads TGTGCCAGTAGTACCGGGACAGGGGATCAGCCCCAGCATTTT. The V gene is TRBV19, the J gene TRBJ1-5; 10 bases map to TRBD1. The CDR3 runs 14 residues. Unmatched junction bases numbered 2, after V lost 4 bases and J lost 5 bases. CDR1 is LNHDA, CDR2 SQIVND, per germline (reference sequence).